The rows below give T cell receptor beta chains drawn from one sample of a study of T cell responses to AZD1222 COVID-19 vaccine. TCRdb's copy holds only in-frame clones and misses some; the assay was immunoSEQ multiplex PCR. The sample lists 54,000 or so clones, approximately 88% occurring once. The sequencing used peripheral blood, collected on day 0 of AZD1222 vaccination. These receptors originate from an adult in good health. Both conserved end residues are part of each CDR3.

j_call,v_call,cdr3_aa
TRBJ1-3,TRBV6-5,CASMGMLSSGNTIYF
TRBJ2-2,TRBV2,CASTLRGGSGELFF
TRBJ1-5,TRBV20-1,CSASMGADQPQHF
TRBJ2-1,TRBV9,CASSPRTSGRGEQFF
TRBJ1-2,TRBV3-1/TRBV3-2,CASSQRRAYYGYTF
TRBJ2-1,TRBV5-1,CASSPETGSAEQFF
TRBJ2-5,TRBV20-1,CSALGRETQYF
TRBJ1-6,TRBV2,CASSLRERPLHF
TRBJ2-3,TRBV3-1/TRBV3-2,CASSHVSTDTQYF
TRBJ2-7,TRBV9,CASSVATMVSSYEQYF
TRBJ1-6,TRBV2,CASTARGVDHSPLHF
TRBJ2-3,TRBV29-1,CSVDGREGTDTQYF
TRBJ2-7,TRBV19,CASSNGRDYEQYF
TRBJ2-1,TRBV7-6,CASSDSPPGLAGGAAAYNEQFF
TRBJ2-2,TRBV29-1,CSVGTENTGELFF
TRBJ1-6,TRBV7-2,CASSLSGSGPKNSPLHF
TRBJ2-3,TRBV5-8,CASSFKLGSDTDTQYF
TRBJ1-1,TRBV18,CASSRTGNTEAFF
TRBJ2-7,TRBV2,CASRDRYEQYF
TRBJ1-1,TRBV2,CASSEPVMNTEAFF
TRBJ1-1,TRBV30,CAWSVGENTEAFF
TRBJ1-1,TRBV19,CASSRGNVGKAFF
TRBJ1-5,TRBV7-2,CASSLGGFNQPQHF
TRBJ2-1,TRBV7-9,CASSEYNEQFF
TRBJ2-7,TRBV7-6,CASSLASDRYYEQYF
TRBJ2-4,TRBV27,CASSLLGELAKNIQYF
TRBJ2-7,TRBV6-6,CASSRDYRYEQYF
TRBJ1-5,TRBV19,CASSRDREADQPQHF
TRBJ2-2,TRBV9,CASSVDVNTGELFF
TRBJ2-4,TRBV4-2,CASSQDLRGYIQYF
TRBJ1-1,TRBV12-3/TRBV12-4,CASSLGSDTEAFF
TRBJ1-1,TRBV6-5,CASTRLTGTEAFF
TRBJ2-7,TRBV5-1,CASSLTGANEQYF
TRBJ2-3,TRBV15,CATSRRTADTDTQYF
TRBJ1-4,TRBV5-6,CASSSAGTNNEKLFF
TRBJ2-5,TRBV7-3,CASSPGLGKETQYF